The 6 T cell receptor beta chains in this list originate from one sample, sequenced in a study of blood T cell repertoires in COVID-19 (dated by TCRdb to about 2020). Libraries were prepared through the immunoSEQ multiplex PCR assay. Drawn from immuneACCESS, this table holds only the in-frame rearrangements with V and J called that TCRdb kept. Clones are partly lost; checked studies trace under half to an unresolved V gene and leave the rest unexplained. A total of 200,000 to 250,000 clones appear in this sample, 70% to 90% of them only once. The ten largest clones take up roughly 14% of the sample. Sample: PBMCs or T cells enriched from blood (not recorded which). The source of these receptors is a woman aged 45 to 65 with acute COVID-19.

This clone showed up just a few times. The rearrangement uses TRBV27 and TRBJ1-4; D gene unclear. The V end was cut by 7 bases, the J end by 8 bases, with 11 bases between. Germline values: CDR1 MNHEY, CDR2 SMNVEV (reference sequence). CDR3 length: 12 amino acids. The CDR3 is CASKAGGEKLFF. The DNA for the CDR3 is TGTGCCAGCAAGGCGGGAGGGGAAAAACTGTTTTTT.

The chain combines TRBV11-2 with TRBJ2-2; 10 positions agree with TRBD2. CDR3 length: 19 amino acids. Germline V gene lookup returns CDR1 SGHAT and CDR2 FQNNGV. The V segment lost 5 bases and the J segment 7 bases; nucleotides outside the gene matches: 19. DNA for the CDR3: TGTGCCAGCAGCCGGGGCCCCACCTCTAGCGGGAGCGTCAGCGGGGAGCTGTTTTTT. This sequence encodes CASSRGPTSSGSVSGELFF.

In its sample, this clone was seen once. This chain connects TRBV4-2 to TRBJ2-5, with D perhaps TRBD2 (6 bases). This CDR3 contains 15 residues. From germline, CDR1 is LGHNA and CDR2 YNFKEQ. V lost 7 bases and J lost 7, with 22 bases in between. Here the CDR3 DNA reads TGTGCCAGCACCTGGGAGGACGGGAGTCGTGGGACCCAGTACTTC. It is translated as CASTWEDGSRGTQYF.

The J gene is TRBJ2-1, the V gene TRBV5-1; 14 bases agree with TRBD2. CDR1 is SGHRS and CDR2 is YFSETQ in the germline V gene. Trimming cost V 2 bases and J 6 bases; bases outside gene matches: 4. The CDR3 is made up of 16 amino acids. The CDR3 protein is CASSFGGLAGVNEQFF. The CDR3 DNA follows: TGCGCCAGCAGCTTCGGGGGACTAGCGGGAGTCAATGAGCAGTTCTTC.

In nucleotides, the CDR3 is TGTGCCAGTAGTAGAGCGGGAGTTGCCACAGATACGCAGTATTTT. This sequence encodes CASSRAGVATDTQYF. The genes are TRBV19 and TRBJ2-3; TRBD2 agrees at 8 bases. The germline V gene has CDR1 LNHDA and CDR2 SQIVND (reference sequence). CDR3 size: 15 residues. V shed 4 bases, J shed 2 bases, and the junction held 5 bases outside the gene matches. The complete variable domain, with remaining parts taken from reference TRBV19 and TRBJ2-3, reads DGGITQSPKYLFRKEGQNVTLSCEQNLNHDAMYWYRQDPGQGLRLIYYSQIVNDFQKGDIAEGYSVSREKKESFPLTVTSAQKNPTAFYLCASSRAGVATDTQYFGPGTRLTVL.

The chain joins TRBV11-2 to TRBJ2-1; TRBD2 agrees at 8 bases. V gave up 3 bases and J gave up 8 bases; unmatched junction bases: 6. Germline CDR1 and CDR2: SGHAT and FQNNGV. The CDR3 runs to 14 residues. The CDR3 region is CASSLVAGRHEQFF. The CDR3 coding sequence is TGTGCCAGCAGCTTGGTAGCGGGAAGGCATGAGCAGTTCTTC. The full variable domain, completed using reference TRBV11-2 and TRBJ2-1, is EAGVAQSPRYKIIEKRQSVAFWCNPISGHATLYWYQQILGQGPKLLIQFQNNGVVDDSQLPKDRFSAERLKGVDSTLKIQPAKLEDSAVYLCASSLVAGRHEQFFGPGTRLTVL.